Listed below are T cell receptor beta chains from one sample, sequenced in a study of blood T cell repertoires in COVID-19. TCRdb's copy holds only in-frame clones and misses some; the assay was immunoSEQ multiplex PCR. The sample records under 250,000 clones, 80% to 95% being singletons. Material: peripheral blood. The source is a man aged 55 to 69 with COVID-19, enrolled during active disease. Each CDR3 is given with its conserved first and last residue. A D gene is named only where the DNA matches it firmly. Only part of the rows carry a size: once, few, many, or a class if the clone is expanded.

CDR3aa	CDR3nt	d_gene	abundance	v_gene	j_gene
CASSYRGTPNTEAFF	TGTGCCAGCAGTTACCGCGGCACGCCAAACACTGAAGCTTTCTTT	.	.	TRBV6-5	TRBJ1-1
CATSDPRTAVVGNEQFF	TGTGCCACCAGTGATCCGCGGACAGCGGTCGTGGGCAATGAGCAGTTCTTC	.	.	TRBV24-1	TRBJ2-1
CASSPDAGYSPLHF	TGTGCCAGCAGCCCGGACGCGGGGTATTCACCCCTCCACTTT	.	.	TRBV7-8	TRBJ1-6
CALGRQDPRYGYTF	TGTGCCTTAGGTAGGCAGGATCCTCGGTATGGCTACACCTTC	.	.	TRBV2	TRBJ1-2
CASSYNEHRTDTQYF	TGTGCCAGCAGTTACAATGAGCACCGCACAGATACGCAGTATTTT	.	.	TRBV6-6	TRBJ2-3
CSVEGTSGRSNEQFF	TGCAGCGTTGAAGGAACTAGCGGGAGATCCAATGAGCAGTTCTTC	TRBD2	.	TRBV29-1	TRBJ2-1
CASSQQGTSGYEQYF	TGTGCCAGCAGCCAACAGGGGACTAGCGGATACGAGCAGTACTTC	TRBD2	.	TRBV7-3	TRBJ2-7
CAWREGGGTEAFF	TGTGCCTGGAGGGAAGGGGGGGGCACTGAAGCTTTCTTT	.	.	TRBV30	TRBJ1-1
CASSPDRIHEQFF	TGTGCCAGCTCACCGGACAGGATCCATGAGCAGTTCTTC	TRBD1	.	TRBV18	TRBJ2-1
CASSIAGTSVDEQFF	TGTGCCAGTAGTATAGCGGGAACTAGTGTCGATGAGCAGTTCTTC	.	.	TRBV19	TRBJ2-1
CASSIVGSVDEKLFF	TGTGCCAGTAGTATAGTAGGAAGCGTCGATGAAAAACTGTTTTTT	.	.	TRBV19	TRBJ1-4
CASSATGRLQYF	TGTGCCAGCAGCGCCACAGGGAGACTGCAGTATTTT	.	.	TRBV7-9	TRBJ2-3
CASSQRWAGVNSPLHF	TGTGCCAGCAGCCAAAGATGGGCAGGGGTCAATTCACCCCTCCACTTT	.	.	TRBV3-1/TRBV3-2	TRBJ1-6
CSVVGQGVRDTQYF	TGCAGCGTTGTGGGGCAGGGGGTAAGAGATACGCAGTATTTT	TRBD1	.	TRBV29-1	TRBJ2-3
CASSSLAVSYEQYF	TGTGCCAGCAGTTCTTTAGCGGTCTCCTACGAGCAGTACTTC	.	.	TRBV6-2/TRBV6-3	TRBJ2-7
CASSPRTSGSIYEQYF	TGTGCCAGCAGCCCGAGGACTAGCGGGAGTATTTACGAGCAGTACTTC	TRBD2	.	TRBV5-4	TRBJ2-7
CASSLVAGLPGELFF	TGTGCCAGCAGCTTGGTTGCAGGTCTGCCCGGGGAGCTGTTTTTT	.	.	TRBV5-4	TRBJ2-2
CASSGQGESHEQYF	TGCGCCAGCAGCGGACAGGGAGAATCGCACGAGCAGTACTTC	TRBD1	.	TRBV5-1	TRBJ2-7
CASSFQWDSQETQYF	TGTGCCAGCAGCTTTCAGTGGGACAGCCAAGAGACCCAGTACTTC	TRBD1	.	TRBV5-5	TRBJ2-5
CAWRPRFGSSGAYQETQYF	TGTGCCTGGAGGCCCCGGTTCGGGTCGAGCGGGGCGTACCAAGAGACCCAGTACTTC	TRBD2	.	TRBV30	TRBJ2-5
CASSAWDRGRSGANVLTF	TGTGCCAGCAGCGCGTGGGACAGGGGCAGATCTGGGGCCAACGTCCTGACTTTC	TRBD1	.	TRBV7-9	TRBJ2-6
CASSLDLRAGEQFF	TGTGCCAGCAGCTTAGATCTTAGGGCAGGGGAGCAGTTCTTC	.	.	TRBV7-9	TRBJ2-1
CASSQIGGLAAYNEQFF	TGTGCCAGCAGTCAAATCGGAGGACTAGCAGCTTACAATGAGCAGTTCTTC	TRBD2	.	TRBV7-8	TRBJ2-1
CASSQQGAVGYTF	TGTGCCAGCAGCCAACAGGGGGCGGTGGGCTACACCTTC	TRBD1	.	TRBV3-1/TRBV3-2	TRBJ1-2
CASSLNVATYEQYF	TGCGCCAGCAGCTTGAACGTAGCTACATACGAGCAGTACTTC	.	.	TRBV5-1	TRBJ2-7
CASRPTGVSEQFF	TGTGCCAGCAGGCCGACAGGGGTTAGTGAGCAGTTCTTC	TRBD1	.	TRBV11-2	TRBJ2-1
CASSFQGSDEQYF	TGTGCCAGCAGCTTCCAGGGGAGCGACGAGCAGTACTTC	.	.	TRBV7-3	TRBJ2-7
CSAKQGYGYTF	TGCAGTGCTAAACAGGGGTATGGCTACACCTTC	TRBD1	.	TRBV20-1	TRBJ1-2
CASSRPGTGYYGYTF	TGTGCCAGTAGCCGTCCCGGGACAGGGTACTATGGCTACACCTTC	TRBD1	.	TRBV19	TRBJ1-2
CASSPVNKQESGNTIYF	TGTGCCAGCAGCCCAGTCAATAAACAGGAATCTGGAAACACCATATATTTT	.	.	TRBV5-6	TRBJ1-3
CASSYSVRVADQPQHF	TGTGCCAGCAGTTACTCAGTCAGGGTAGCGGATCAGCCCCAGCATTTT	.	once	TRBV6-2/TRBV6-3	TRBJ1-5
CASSPGGGQRGEQYF	TGTGCCAGCAGCCCCGGGGGGGGCCAGCGGGGGGAGCAGTACTTC	TRBD2	.	TRBV3-1/TRBV3-2	TRBJ2-7
CASSATDTGGYGYTF	TGTGCCAGCAGCGCCACCGACACCGGGGGCTATGGCTACACCTTC	.	.	TRBV11-2	TRBJ1-2
CASSLSSGAYNEQFF	TGTGCCAGCAGCTTGTCTAGCGGAGCCTACAATGAGCAGTTCTTC	TRBD2	.	TRBV5-6	TRBJ2-1
CASSFYSEAFF	TGTGCCAGCAGCTTCTACAGTGAAGCTTTCTTT	.	.	TRBV5-6	TRBJ1-1
CAWSVPSQGSRGQFF	TGTGCCTGGAGTGTACCCTCGCAGGGGTCTCGTGGGCAGTTCTTC	.	.	TRBV30	TRBJ2-1
CAWSVVAGGLVSTDTQYF	TGTGCCTGGAGTGTAGTAGCGGGAGGGCTGGTTAGCACAGATACGCAGTATTTT	TRBD2	.	TRBV30	TRBJ2-3
CASSTVPSNYGYTF	TGTGCCAGCAGTACAGTGCCTTCTAACTATGGCTACACCTTC	.	.	TRBV7-3	TRBJ1-2
CASRTRSPGELFF	TGTGCCAGCAGGACCCGGAGCCCCGGGGAGCTGTTTTTT	.	.	TRBV12-3/TRBV12-4	TRBJ2-2
CASSLVSVSSTDTQYF	TGTGCCAGCAGCTTGGTTTCGGTTTCTAGCACAGATACGCAGTATTTT	.	once	TRBV5-8	TRBJ2-3
CASSSSSGANVLTF	TGTGCCAGCAGCTCGAGTTCTGGGGCCAACGTCCTGACTTTC	.	once	TRBV9	TRBJ2-6
CASLTGTTSYNEQFF	TGTGCCAGCCTCACCGGGACAACCTCCTACAATGAGCAGTTCTTC	.	once	TRBV6-5	TRBJ2-1
CASSPMRMGREKLFF	TGCGCCAGCAGCCCCATGCGCATGGGGCGGGAAAAACTGTTTTTT	.	.	TRBV5-1	TRBJ1-4
CASSQGRDRGGDTQYF	TGTGCCAGCAGCCAAGGACGGGACAGGGGGGGAGATACGCAGTATTTT	TRBD1	.	TRBV3-1/TRBV3-2	TRBJ2-3
CASRAERNTEAFF	TGTGCCAGCAGGGCCGAACGGAACACTGAAGCTTTCTTT	.	.	TRBV2	TRBJ1-1
CASSFSRLAIHEQYF	TGTGCCAGCAGTTTCTCGCGACTAGCCATCCACGAGCAGTACTTC	TRBD2	.	TRBV27	TRBJ2-7
CASSQGSGRYNEQFF	TGCGCCAGCAGCCAAGGTAGCGGGAGGTACAATGAGCAGTTCTTC	TRBD2	.	TRBV4-3	TRBJ2-1
CSVGLASGLYEQYF	TGCAGCGTTGGATTAGCTAGCGGGTTGTACGAGCAGTACTTC	TRBD2	.	TRBV29-1	TRBJ2-7
CASSRSGSHNEQFF	TGTGCTAGCAGCCGAAGCGGGTCTCACAATGAGCAGTTCTTC	.	.	TRBV7-7	TRBJ2-1
CASRPTRGRSDTQYF	TGCGCCAGCAGGCCCACGCGGGGGCGATCAGATACGCAGTATTTT	.	.	TRBV5-1	TRBJ2-3
CASSLTGNGNQPQHF	TGTGCCAGCAGTCTGACAGGGAATGGCAATCAGCCCCAGCATTTT	TRBD1	.	TRBV2	TRBJ1-5
CARSPHGAFF	TGTGCCAGAAGCCCACATGGAGCTTTCTTT	.	.	TRBV5-3	TRBJ1-1
CASAPGSSAPYEQYF	TGTGCCAGCGCCCCCGGTAGTTCTGCTCCCTACGAGCAGTACTTC	.	once	TRBV5-4	TRBJ2-7
CASSIMEGLGSYNEQFF	TGTGCCAGTAGTATAATGGAGGGGTTAGGCTCCTACAATGAGCAGTTCTTC	.	.	TRBV19	TRBJ2-1
CASSSSLLAGGRTGELFF	TGTGCCAGCAGCAGCTCTCTACTAGCGGGAGGTCGCACCGGGGAGCTGTTTTTT	.	.	TRBV21-1	TRBJ2-2